Sequencing of this T cell receptor (beta chain) was carried out in a study of CD8+CD57+ T cells in acquired aplastic anemia. Turning to the study itself: CD4+ and CD8+ cells, once sorted, gave DNA averaging approximately 3 ug. Study outcomes and limitations: With respect to CD8+ Simpson's diversity, patients and controls did not differ significantly.

All sequencing subjects had displayed CD8+CD57+ cell expansion on flow cytometry. All patients had severe acquired aplastic anemia. At blood sampling, none of the patients had yet received therapy. Details on this clonotype: The antigen remains undetermined.

The TCR beta profiling, which covered VDJ combination and CDR3 sequence, was carried out using genomic DNA as the template. TCRdb itself ran the reads through MiXCR, one entry per CDR3 protein. The sample records 180,000 or so distinct CDR3 sequences, roughly 50% being singletons. Germline CDR1 is DFQATT and CDR2 is SNEGSKA (reference sequence). The CDR3 spans 12 residues. Trimming took off 6 bases at V and 4 bases at J, with 10 bases between the two ends. The source is a human donor with aplastic anemia. This chain links TRBV20-1 with TRBJ2-1, with D unresolved. The sample taken for sequencing was sorted CD4+, CD8+, or CD8+CD57+ T cells (not recorded which) from PBMCs. The CDR3 DNA follows: TGCAGTGCCCCTAAGGAGTACAATGAGCAGTTCTTC. This translates into CSAPKEYNEQFF.